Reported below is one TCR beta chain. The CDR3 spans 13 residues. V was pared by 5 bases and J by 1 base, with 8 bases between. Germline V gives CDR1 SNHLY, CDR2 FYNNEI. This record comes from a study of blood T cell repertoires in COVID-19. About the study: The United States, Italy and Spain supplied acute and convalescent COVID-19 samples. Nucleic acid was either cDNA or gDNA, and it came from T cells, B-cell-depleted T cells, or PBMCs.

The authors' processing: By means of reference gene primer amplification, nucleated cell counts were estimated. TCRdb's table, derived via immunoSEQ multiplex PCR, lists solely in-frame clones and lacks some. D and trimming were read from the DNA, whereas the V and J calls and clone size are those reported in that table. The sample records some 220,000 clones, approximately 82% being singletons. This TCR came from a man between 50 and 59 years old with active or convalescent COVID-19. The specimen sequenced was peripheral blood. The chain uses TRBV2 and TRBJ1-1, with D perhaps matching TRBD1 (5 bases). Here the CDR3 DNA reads TGTGCCAGCAGTTTGGACAAGAACACTGAAGCTTTCTTT. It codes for CASSLDKNTEAFF.